This TCR beta chain was captured by sequencing in a study of blood T cell repertoires in COVID-19. Original data processing: Nucleated cell number was recorded as an estimate derived from reference gene primer amplification. Method: immunoSEQ multiplex PCR; TCRdb's copy keeps in-frame clones and lacks some. From that table come the V and J calls and clone size; the DNA was used to work out D and trimming. The sample holds around 88,000 clones, nearly 90% seen once. The clonotype comes from a woman over 75 with acute or convalescent COVID-19. The sequenced sample consisted of peripheral blood.

The CDR3 bases are TGTGCCAGCAGTTTCCGGGACAGGCGAAACACCATATATTTT. This sequence encodes CASSFRDRRNTIYF. The chain is built from TRBV28 and TRBJ1-3; TRBD1 aligns across 8 bases. CDR1 and CDR2 from the germline V gene are MDHEN and SYDVKM. The CDR3 extends over 14 amino acids. After removal of 3 bases from V and 5 bases from J, the junction contained 3 bases not matched to a gene.